This T cell receptor (beta chain) was captured by sequencing in a study of blood T cell repertoires in COVID-19. Study-level information: PBMCs, B-cell-depleted T cells, or T cells were the source of the cDNA or gDNA that made up the material.

Clones were read by immunoSEQ multiplex PCR, and TCRdb kept only the in-frame ones, dropping some. Here the sample spans 180,000 or so clones, about 88% being singletons. Per the germline V gene, CDR1 is SGHRS and CDR2 is YFSETQ. The CDR3 length is 18 residues. The trim removed 4 bases at V and 0 bases at J, leaving 4 bases unmatched. The V gene is TRBV5-1, the J gene TRBJ2-1; 16 nucleotides match TRBD2. This clonotype was obtained from a woman aged 25 to 39 with active or convalescent COVID-19. Sequencing used peripheral blood. The CDR3 sequence is CASSPGTSGRASYNEQFF. CDR3 nucleotide sequence: TGCGCCAGCAGCCCCGGGACTAGCGGGAGGGCCTCCTACAATGAGCAGTTCTTC.